Listed here is a single T cell receptor (beta chain). Its matching antigen is unknown. This entry comes from a study of T cells in localized non-small cell lung cancer. This table comes from immunoSEQ multiplex PCR, and its TCRdb copy is limited to in-frame clones, with some not included. Of approximately 30,000 clones in the sample, about 90% were seen once. General study findings and limits: It was uninvolved adjacent lung that showed the highest T cell clonality, exceeding tumor.

CDR3 length equals 13 residues. Germline V gene data show CDR1 as MNHEY and CDR2 as SVGAGI. V gave up 8 bases and J gave up 0 bases, with 7 bases separating them. This sequence was found in a woman between 18 and 55 years old with stage I lung adenocarcinoma. The chain employs TRBV6-5 and TRBJ2-2; D uncertain. The starting material was peripheral blood, obtained before any cancer treatment. The CDR3 coding sequence is TGTGCCAGCTACAGTCCGAACACCGGGGAGCTGTTTTTT. It codes for CASYSPNTGELFF.